One T cell receptor beta chain is described in this entry. Its specificity is unknown. This entry comes from a study of OX40 agonist ivuxolimab in advanced cancers. Study background: Patients with prior anti-PD-1, anti-PD-L1 or anti-CTLA-4 therapy were eligible; approximately 40% had some. Partial responses were observed in three patients, of whom one had hepatocellular carcinoma and two had cutaneous melanoma. Findings and caveats of the study: More expanded clones were seen, on average, in CD8+ T cells than in CD4+.

Assay used: immunoSEQ multiplex PCR; TCRdb lists only in-frame clones, some missing. The table lists some 40,000 clones, about 88% of them singletons. CDR1 is GTSNPN and CDR2 is SVGIG in the germline V gene (reference sequence). V was trimmed by 3 bases and J by 4 bases, leaving 11 bases between them. The CDR3 consists of 13 residues. The material was CD4+ or CD8+ T cells sorted from blood, obtained in a trial of the OX40 agonist ivuxolimab. The TCR sequence derives from an adult with an advanced solid tumor such as melanoma, head and neck, liver or kidney cancer. The chain recombines TRBV30 with TRBJ2-3; no reliable D call. CDR3 nucleotides: TGTGCCTGGAGCCTCGTGATGGCAGATACGCAGTATTTT. Protein product: CAWSLVMADTQYF.